The rows below give T cell receptor beta chains drawn from one sample of a study of T cell repertoires in cytomegalovirus infection. TCRdb passed the reads through MiXCR, listing each CDR3 protein once. This sample has about 450,000 distinct CDR3 sequences; roughly 31% occur once, and the top ten carry around 15%. Material: PBMCs. The source is a human donor in good health (CMV status not recorded). Some clones in this sample may be carry-over from other donors' samples. Each CDR3 is given with its conserved first and last residue. The order of the fields is V gene, J gene, clone size, D gene, CDR3 DNA, CDR3 protein. D genes are given only for firm matches. Only some rows state a clone size, as once, few, many or a class for expanded clones.

TRBV6-2/TRBV6-3	TRBJ2-5	few	-	TGTGCCAGCACTAACACGGCTAACCAAGAGACCCAGTACTTC	CASTNTANQETQYF
TRBV14	TRBJ2-5	many	-	TGTGCCAGCAGCCAAGGTTTCAGAAAGACCCAGTACTTC	CASSQGFRKTQYF
TRBV4-1	TRBJ1-6	few	-	TGCGCCAGCAGCCAAGGGGTGGATTCACCCCTCCACTTT	CASSQGVDSPLHF
TRBV6-1	TRBJ2-7	-	TRBD2	TGTGCCAGCAGCCCGGGACTAGTGGGCGCATACGAGCAGTACTTC	CASSPGLVGAYEQYF
TRBV7-8	TRBJ2-7	medium-sized	TRBD1	TGTGCCAGCAGCTTACCGCCGGGACAGGGACTTTCCTACGAGCAGTACTTC	CASSLPPGQGLSYEQYF
TRBV7-9	TRBJ2-2	many	-	TGTGCCAGCAGCCCATGGGCAGGCTGGGACACCGGGGAGCTGTTTTTT	CASSPWAGWDTGELFF
TRBV20-1	TRBJ2-1	few	TRBD2	TGCAGTGCTAGAGACGGGCGGGGGGGCCCCTACAATGAGCAGTTCTTC	CSARDGRGGPYNEQFF
TRBV11-2	TRBJ1-2	few	TRBD1	TGTGCCAGCAGCTCATGGACAGGATTAGCTAACTATGGCTACACCTTC	CASSSWTGLANYGYTF
TRBV13	TRBJ2-3	-	TRBD1	TGTGCCAGCAGCTCTGTGACAGGGGAACGGGCAGATACGCAGTATTTT	CASSSVTGERADTQYF
TRBV4-2	TRBJ2-5	-	-	TGTGCCAGCAGCCAAGCGGGGGGCCACCCCAGAGAGACCCAGTACTTC	CASSQAGGHPRETQYF
TRBV6-1	TRBJ2-3	-	-	TGTGCCAGCAGTGAATGGGGAGACTATAAGTTT	CASSEWGDYKF
TRBV10-3	TRBJ2-5	few	TRBD1	TGTGCCATCAGTGGGGGACAGGGCGGTATCCAAGAGACCCAGTACTTC	CAISGGQGGIQETQYF
TRBV6-1	TRBJ1-5	many	-	TGTGCCAGCAGTGATCGGCAGGCAAACCAGCCCCAGCATTTT	CASSDRQANQPQHF
TRBV7-9	TRBJ2-5	-	TRBD2	TGTGCCAGCAGCTCAACTTCCGCGGGACTAGCGGGGTTGGCCCAGTACTTC	CASSSTSAGLAGLAQYF
TRBV13	TRBJ1-2	few	-	TGTGCCAGCAGTTTACAGGACTATGGCTACACCTTC	CASSLQDYGYTF
TRBV7-2	TRBJ1-1	many	-	TGTGCCAGCAGCTTAAGGACGGGGAACACTGAAGCTTTCTTT	CASSLRTGNTEAFF
TRBV5-5	TRBJ1-4	few	-	TGTGCCAGCAGCTCACCGGAACAAGGGGAAAAACTGTTTTTT	CASSSPEQGEKLFF
TRBV9	TRBJ1-2	-	-	TGTGCCAGCAGCGTAGACATGAACTATGGCTACACCTTC	CASSVDMNYGYTF
TRBV7-2	TRBJ1-2	many	TRBD1	TGTGCCAGCAGCTTCTATGGACAGGGACCTAACTATGGCTACACCTTC	CASSFYGQGPNYGYTF
TRBV15	TRBJ1-5	-	-	TGTGCCACCAGCAGAGGAGACAGGCCAGGCAATCAGCCCCAGCATTTT	CATSRGDRPGNQPQHF
TRBV19	TRBJ1-1	-	TRBD1	TGTGCCAGTAGTTGGGACAGCGGGTCCTTGACTGAAGCTTTCTTT	CASSWDSGSLTEAFF
TRBV19	TRBJ2-3	few	-	TGTGCCAGTAGTCCTCGGGGTTTACAGGGTTTCCCAGATACGCAGTATTTT	CASSPRGLQGFPDTQYF
TRBV7-6	TRBJ2-5	many	TRBD2	TGTGCCAGCAGATCGGGACTAGCGGGAGGGACCCAGTACTTC	CASRSGLAGGTQYF
TRBV4-3	TRBJ1-1	-	-	TGCGCCAGCAGCCAAGATATGGGGGGAAGCACTGAAGCTTTCTTT	CASSQDMGGSTEAFF
TRBV13	TRBJ2-7	-	TRBD1	TGTGCCAGCAGCCCCCGTACAGGGGGAAGAGACTACGAGCAGTACTTC	CASSPRTGGRDYEQYF
TRBV12-3/TRBV12-4	TRBJ1-1	few	-	TGTGCCAGCAGTTTAGTGGCATGGCAGGGGAACACTGAAGCTTTCTTT	CASSLVAWQGNTEAFF
TRBV24-1	TRBJ2-7	-	TRBD1	TGTGCCACCCAGGACAGGGTAGGTGCCTACGAGCAGTACTTC	CATQDRVGAYEQYF
TRBV7-6	TRBJ2-4	many	-	TGTGCCAGCAGCCCGGGGGCCCTAAAAATAGCCAAAAACATTCAGTACTTC	CASSPGALKIAKNIQYF
TRBV19	TRBJ1-1	medium-sized	-	TGTGCCAGTAGTTGGGGCACTGAAGCTTTCTTT	CASSWGTEAFF
TRBV20-1	TRBJ2-5	few	-	TGCAGTGCTAGACCAGCTTTAGGGGTGCAAGAGACCCAGTACTTC	CSARPALGVQETQYF
TRBV5-1	TRBJ2-7	-	-	TGCGCCAGCAGCAAACAGGATTCTGCCTACGAGCAGTACTTC	CASSKQDSAYEQYF
TRBV6-5	TRBJ1-3	few	TRBD1	TGTGCCAGCAGTTACCGGGACAGGACTGGAAACACCATATATTTT	CASSYRDRTGNTIYF
TRBV19	TRBJ1-1	-	-	TGTGCCAGTAGTATTGGACCGTCTCGGAACACTGAAGCTTTCTTT	CASSIGPSRNTEAFF
TRBV4-1	TRBJ2-1	-	TRBD1	TGCGCCAGCAGCCACACAGGGGAAAATGAGCAGTTCTTC	CASSHTGENEQFF
TRBV12-3/TRBV12-4	TRBJ1-5	-	TRBD1	TGTGCCAGCAGTGCCCGCCATCCGGGACAGAAGAAGGAGCCCCAGCATTTT	CASSARHPGQKKEPQHF
TRBV12-3/TRBV12-4	TRBJ2-3	few	-	TGTGCCAGCAGTTTAGCGAACGTGGCATTTGCAGATACGCAGTATTTT	CASSLANVAFADTQYF